This TCR beta chain was observed in a study of T cell repertoires in cytomegalovirus infection. Looking at the study overall: Alongside well-studied HLA-B-restricted CMV epitopes, recently identified HLA-C-restricted CMV epitopes were also used. Signatures in public TCR beta sequences pointed to both CMV infection and matching HLA type.

Study-level findings and limits: The cumulative frequency of public TCR beta families distinguished individuals who carried CMV together with the relevant HLA. Dominating the ex vivo response were HLA-C-restricted CMV-specific TCR beta clonotypes.

This clonotype was seen only a few times. Its matching antigen is unknown. One entry per CDR3 protein, called by TCRdb with MiXCR from the reads. This sample has about 830,000 distinct CDR3 sequences, with around a third found just once. The specimen comprised cultured CD8+ T cells from PBMCs, sampled from culture after CMV antigen stimulation. This TCR was sampled from a human donor in good health (CMV status not recorded). Some clones in this sample may be carry-over from other donors' samples.

CDR3 in amino acids: CASSLLSPEAFF. CDR3 bases: TGTGCCAGCAGCTTATTATCCCCCGAAGCTTTCTTT. The chain uses TRBV7-6 and TRBJ1-1, with D uncertain. The CDR3 has 12 amino acids. The germline V gene encodes CDR1 SGHVS and CDR2 FNYEAQ. The ends were cut back, 2 bases at V and 8 bases at J, with 9 bases in the middle.